This T cell receptor (beta chain) originates from a study of monozygotic twins with inflammatory bowel disease. The UMIs contained a 6-nucleotide sample barcode. They were added by template switching during cDNA synthesis. From its re-call of the 5' RACE reads, TCRdb lists each CDR3 protein once, without DNA. The repertoire shows roughly 90,000 distinct CDR3 sequences; the top ten hold 6.5% to 9%. General study findings and limits: Clonotype overlap with others was lower in IBD patients than in healthy twins, a difference that was greatest with disease activity.

To note about this clonotype: As yet, its antigen is unknown.

CDR1 MRHNA and CDR2 SNTAGT come from the germline V gene. The CDR3 has 16 residues. Sequenced: blood. This sequence was found in a human donor with ulcerative colitis or Crohn's disease, or a healthy co-twin of an affected twin (not recorded which). This rearrangement joins TRBV6-4 to TRBJ2-1; TCRdb's assignment of TRBD2 cannot be checked, as there is no DNA. The CDR3 sequence: CASSERLAGGKIEQFF.